The rows below give T cell receptor beta chains drawn from one sample of a study of T-cell memory formation after mild COVID-19. TCRdb reprocessed the 5' RACE reads via MiXCR and lists one record per CDR3 protein. The sample gives around 530,000 distinct CDR3 sequences, roughly 20% of which show up once; under 8.5% is in the top ten. Specimen: PBMCs or a T cell subset sorted from them (not recorded which). The receptors come from an adult woman who had mild COVID-19 (a few samples of this study predate the infection). Cell type and time point are not known. Both conserved end residues are trimmed from each CDR3. Each record gives: CDR3 length, J gene, V gene, CDR3 protein.

CDR3 length: 12; J gene: TRBJ1-1; V gene: TRBV10-3; CDR3 protein: AISAGGRNTEAF
CDR3 length: 13; J gene: TRBJ2-1; V gene: TRBV3-1; CDR3 protein: ASSPGFATQNEQF
CDR3 length: 12; J gene: TRBJ1-3; V gene: TRBV12-3/TRBV12-4; CDR3 protein: ASSFRPGLGTIY
CDR3 length: 15; J gene: TRBJ2-3; V gene: TRBV12-3/TRBV12-4; CDR3 protein: ASSFIALGQKTDTQY
CDR3 length: 13; J gene: TRBJ2-1; V gene: TRBV12-3/TRBV12-4; CDR3 protein: ASRGRGTGDNEQF
CDR3 length: 14; J gene: TRBJ2-3; V gene: TRBV2; CDR3 protein: ASSEGIAGGPDTQY
CDR3 length: 9; J gene: TRBJ1-2; V gene: TRBV20-1; CDR3 protein: SAQSLYGYT
CDR3 length: 13; J gene: TRBJ1-4; V gene: TRBV24-1; CDR3 protein: ATSDPRSRDEKLF
CDR3 length: 12; J gene: TRBJ2-1; V gene: TRBV29-1; CDR3 protein: SVGGTGSYNEQF
CDR3 length: 11; J gene: TRBJ1-2; V gene: TRBV6-2/TRBV6-3; CDR3 protein: ASSTGQNYGYT
CDR3 length: 13; J gene: TRBJ1-2; V gene: TRBV12-3/TRBV12-4; CDR3 protein: ASSLSGALGYGYT